Below are 22 T cell receptor beta chains sequenced from a single sample in a study of blood T cells in healthy people across ages. Using a J-beta primer mix together with a sample-barcoded 5' primer, a second PCR was run for roughly 7 to 12 cycles. MiXCR was run by TCRdb on the 5' RACE reads, yielding one entry per CDR3 protein. The sample lists about 730,000 distinct CDR3 sequences, 43% occurring once. Material: blood. The receptor source for this set is a woman in her sixties or seventies in good health.

A word on this clonotype: Since a much larger clone is just one base distant, this may be a read error. V usage is TRBV7-8 and J usage is TRBJ2-5; D possibly corresponds to TRBD1 (6 bases). The CDR3 covers 14 residues. The V gene lost 5 bases and the J gene lost 11 bases, with 21 bases spanning the gap. Germline V gives CDR1 SGHVS, CDR2 FQNEAQ. The CDR3 loop reads CASSPTTGYDEQYF. The CDR3 DNA is TGTGCCAGCAGCCCGACCACAGGGTACGATGAGCAGTACTTC.

This clonotype appeared a few times. The chain combines TRBV6-2 or TRBV6-3 with TRBJ2-1, with 7 positions matching TRBD2. The CDR3 runs 16 residues. V lost 5 bases, J lost 5 bases, and 12 bases stayed unmatched. CDR1 and CDR2 from the germline V gene are MNHEY and SVGEGT. The CDR3 DNA is TGTGCCAGCAGTCCCATCAATAGCGGGTGGGACAATGAGCAGTTCTTC. Its protein is CASSPINSGWDNEQFF.

The chain joins TRBV12-3 or TRBV12-4 to TRBJ2-7, with TRBD1 matching over 11 bases. The tail of the sequence fits TRBJ2-5 better, so the J call may be wrong. This CDR3 spans 14 amino acids. The CDR3 is CASTTGQGGETQYF. The CDR3 DNA reads as TGTGCCAGCACCACGGGACAGGGGGGAGAGACCCAGTACTTC.

Points on this clonotype: A read error may account for a junction end that differs from germline. The gene calls are TRBV9 and TRBJ2-5, with D perhaps matching TRBD2 (7 bases). This CDR3 contains 12 residues. Germline V gene data show CDR1 as SGDLS and CDR2 as YYNGEE. The CDR3 DNA is TGTACCAGCAGCGGGGACACGGGGGAGCAGTACTTC. It codes for CTSSGDTGEQYF.

This chain joins TRBV29-1 and TRBJ2-1; possibly TRBD1 for D (6 bases). This CDR3 region has 12 residues. Germline V lookup: CDR1 SQVTM, CDR2 ANQGSEA. The V end lost 4 bases, the J end lost 6 bases, and 10 bases lay between the germline ends. For the CDR3, the DNA is TGCAGCGTTGCAGGACAGAGCAATGAGCAGTTCTTC. Encoded protein: CSVAGQSNEQFF.

This clonotype was found many times. CDR3 protein: CASSLGGVYNEQFF. DNA of the CDR3: TGTGCCAGCAGCCTAGGAGGCGTCTACAATGAGCAGTTCTTC. The chain has TRBV12-3 or TRBV12-4 and TRBJ2-1, with D possibly matching TRBD2 (5 bases). Deletions cut 6 bases from V and 3 bases from J, with 12 bases between. The CDR3 consists of 14 residues.

This clonotype was counted only a few times. The chain recombines TRBV20-1 with TRBJ2-1; 12 bases fit TRBD2. In germline, CDR1 is DFQATT, CDR2 SNEGSKA (reference sequence). Losses at the gene ends were 6 bases for V and 9 bases for J; bases not matched to a gene: 9. The CDR3 covers 14 residues. The CDR3 loop is CSAPSGGAEGEQFF. The CDR3 DNA is TGCAGTGCACCTAGCGGGGGGGCCGAGGGTGAGCAGTTCTTC.

The CDR3 nucleotides are TGTGCCACCAGCAAGGGCAGTAGCTCCTATAATTCACCCCTCCACTTT. Translating it yields CATSKGSSSYNSPLHF. The chain employs TRBV15 and TRBJ1-6; D gene uncertain. This CDR3 region has 16 residues. V was pared by 4 bases and J by 0 bases, with 10 bases between. The germline V gene encodes CDR1 LNHNV and CDR2 YYDKDF (reference sequence).

The genes are TRBV4-1 and TRBJ2-4; TRBD2 agrees at 10 bases. The DNA end favors TRBJ2-7, so the J call may be wrong. This CDR3 is 15 amino acids long. The germline V gene encodes CDR1 MGHRA and CDR2 YSYEKL. In DNA form, the CDR3 reads TGCGCCAGCAGCCCCCAAGCGGGAGGGGCCTACGAGCAGTACTTC. It yields the protein CASSPQAGGAYEQYF.

The chain combines TRBV10-1 with TRBJ2-7, with D unclear. The V end lost 2 bases, the J end lost 7 bases, and 6 bases lay between the germline ends. CDR3 length: 11 residues. CDR1 and CDR2 (germline): WNHNN, SYGVQD (reference sequence). The CDR3 nucleotides read TGCGCCAGCAGTGAGAATGAGGAGCAGTACTTC. The encoded protein is CASSENEEQYF.

The DNA of the CDR3 is TGTGCCAGCAGCTTAAGCAGTCTGCTCTACGAGCAGTACTTC. Its protein product is CASSLSSLLYEQYF. V gene TRBV7-6 combines with J gene TRBJ2-7; D remains ambiguous. This CDR3 comprises 14 residues. Deletions cut 2 bases from V and 3 bases from J, with 11 bases between. The germline CDR1 and CDR2 sequences are SGHVS and FNYEAQ.

This chain uses TRBV20-1 with TRBJ2-5; 11 nucleotides align to TRBD2. This CDR3 has 15 residues. CDR1 DFQATT and CDR2 SNEGSKA come from the germline V gene (reference sequence). The ends lost 5 bases at V and 0 bases at J; junction bases unmatched: 5. CDR3 protein: CSAPRLAGNQETQYF. In DNA, the CDR3 is TGCAGTGCTCCTCGACTAGCGGGGAACCAAGAGACCCAGTACTTC.

This clonotype was recorded once. The chain combines TRBV2 with TRBJ2-5; 9 nucleotides match TRBD1. The CDR3 length is 14 residues. In germline, CDR1 is SNHLY, CDR2 FYNNEI. With V trimmed by 7 bases and J by 5 bases, 8 bases remained unmatched. This chain's CDR3 is CASTQGTGRETQYF. In DNA form, the CDR3 reads TGTGCCAGCACCCAGGGGACAGGGAGGGAGACCCAGTACTTC.

The genes are TRBV5-1 and TRBJ2-5; D tentatively fits TRBD1 or TRBD2 (5 bases each). The CDR3 loop spans 11 amino acids. The germline V gene has CDR1 SGHRS and CDR2 YFSETQ. Trimming took 8 bases from V and 7 from J, leaving 12 bases between them. CDR3 loop: CASRDGLTQYF. CDR3 DNA: TGCGCCAGTAGGGACGGTCTGACCCAGTACTTC.

This clonotype occurred a few times. The chain has TRBV29-1 and TRBJ1-2; no reliable D call. Between the trimmed V and J ends, which lost 6 bases and 2 bases, there was a span of 10 bases. This CDR3 comprises 12 residues. Per germline, CDR1 SQVTM and CDR2 ANQGSEA. Here the CDR3 DNA reads TGCAGCGTAGAGGACGGAAACTATGGCTACACCTTC. As protein: CSVEDGNYGYTF.

To note about this clonotype: One end of the junction varies from germline; a read error may be responsible. The chain couples TRBV5-1 to TRBJ1-2; a weak D match, TRBD1 (5 bases). The CDR3 loop spans 15 amino acids. Germline loops: CDR1 SGHRS, CDR2 YFSETQ. The CDR3 spells CASNLNPTANYGYTF. The CDR3, as DNA: TGCGCCAGCAACTTGAACCCGACAGCAAACTATGGCTACACCTTC.

This clonotype was counted many times. The V and J genes are TRBV20-1 and TRBJ1-2; D perhaps matches TRBD1 (5 bases). The CDR3 has 14 residues. The germline V gene has CDR1 DFQATT and CDR2 SNEGSKA (reference sequence). Trimming removed 8 bases at V and 4 bases at J, with 20 bases between. The CDR3 spells CSCSSPRGTYGYTF. The CDR3 DNA reads as TGCAGTTGCTCCTCTCCTCGGGGGACCTATGGCTACACCTTC.

This clonotype was counted a few times. The CDR3 bases are TGTGCCACCAGTGATCCGACTAGCTTCGAGCAGTTCTTC. Translation: CATSDPTSFEQFF. The gene calls are TRBV24-1 and TRBJ2-1, with 7 bases lining up with TRBD2. The CDR3 spans 13 residues. The germline gives CDR1 KGHDR, CDR2 SFDVKD. Trimming removed 3 bases from V and 10 bases from J; junction bases left unmatched: 5.

CDR3: CAISTGWDTEAFF. DNA for the CDR3: TGTGCCATTTCGACAGGGTGGGACACTGAAGCTTTCTTT. The V gene is TRBV10-3, the J gene TRBJ1-1; TRBD1 matches 7 bases. The ends lost 9 bases at V and 3 bases at J; junction bases unmatched: 7. This CDR3 spans 13 amino acids. Looked up from germline, CDR1 is ENHRY and CDR2 is SYGVKD.

This clonotype occurred a few times. CDR3 nucleotide sequence: TGCGCCAGCAGCCAGGAGGCACTTGCCTACACAGATACGCAGTATTTT. Protein sequence: CASSQEALAYTDTQYF. The J gene is TRBJ2-3, the V gene TRBV4-1; weak D call: TRBD2 (5 bases). Germline V gene lookup returns CDR1 MGHRA and CDR2 YSYEKL. Trimming pared 3 bases from V and 2 bases from J, leaving 15 bases between. The CDR3 loop spans 16 amino acids.

This clonotype has a handful of counts. This rearrangement joins TRBV7-2 to TRBJ2-1; 9 bases fit TRBD2. Germline loops: CDR1 SGHTA, CDR2 FQGNSA. CDR3 length: 15 residues. Trimming removed 8 bases from V and 2 bases from J; junction bases left unmatched: 7. CDR3 sequence: CASAGGGYTYNEQFF. The CDR3 DNA sequence: TGTGCCAGCGCGGGGGGGGGCTATACCTACAATGAGCAGTTCTTC.

The chain has TRBV20-1 and TRBJ2-2; the D gene is possibly TRBD2 (5 bases). V gave up 6 bases and J gave up 3 bases, with 14 bases separating them. The length of the CDR3 is 14 residues. Germline CDR1 DFQATT, CDR2 SNEGSKA (reference sequence). The CDR3 here is CSARENSDTGELFF. CDR3 nucleotides: TGCAGTGCGAGGGAGAACTCCGACACCGGGGAGCTGTTTTTT.